These 30 T cell receptor beta chains were all obtained from the same sample, sequenced in a study of regulatory T cells in long-lasting Graves disease. Stated time point: persistent/refractory GD, antithyroid drugs over 5 years with positive TRAb. Construction of the TCR library relied on RNA isolated from PBMCs. Arm-PCR of CDR3 regions and iRepertoire HTBI primers were the basis on which TCR beta libraries were built. TCRdb reprocessed the multiplex PCR reads with MiXCR, giving one entry per CDR3 protein. The data show about 470,000 distinct CDR3 sequences, around 21% seen once. This material consisted of peripheral blood mononuclear cells (PBMCs), taken when the disease was refractory, from a patient treated with antithyroid drugs. The origin of the receptors is a female donor with Graves disease.

This clonotype was observed many times. This rearrangement joins TRBV28 to TRBJ2-7; 10 bases are shared with TRBD2. The CDR3 contains 15 residues. Germline V gene data show CDR1 as MDHEN and CDR2 as SYDVKM. Trimming at V came to 5 bases and at J to 0 bases, leaving 4 bases not matched to a gene. The CDR3 region is CASSRGLALSYEQYF. DNA of the CDR3: TGTGCCAGCAGTAGGGGACTAGCGCTCTCCTACGAGCAGTACTTC.

This clonotype was detected only a few times. This chain links TRBV5-1 with TRBJ2-7; TRBD1 matches 10 bases. This CDR3 has 17 residues. J lost 7 bases, V lost 4 bases, and 17 bases had no gene match. Germline CDR1 is SGHRS and CDR2 is YFSETQ. CDR3 sequence reads: CASSSRQGATLASEQYF. CDR3 nucleotides: TGCGCCAGCAGCAGCCGACAGGGGGCTACACTAGCGTCAGAGCAGTACTTC.

Note on this clonotype: Given a much more abundant clone one base away, this may be a read error. The rearrangement links TRBV7-9 to TRBJ2-5; 9 nucleotides match TRBD1. In germline, CDR1 is SEHNR, CDR2 FQNEAQ (reference sequence). This CDR3 is 12 amino acids long. Losses at the gene ends were 8 bases for V and 11 bases for J; bases not matched to a gene: 9. CDR3 DNA sequence: TGTGCCAGCGGCACCTGGACAGGGGATCAGTACTTC. Its translation is CASGTWTGDQYF.

This clonotype was observed once. V gene TRBV20-1 combines with J gene TRBJ2-7; D perhaps matches TRBD1 (5 bases). V dropped 6 bases and J dropped 7 bases, with 13 bases sitting between them. CDR1 DFQATT and CDR2 SNEGSKA come from the germline V gene (reference sequence). The CDR3 has 11 amino acids. In nucleotides, the CDR3 is TGCAGTGCAATAAAAGGGGTAGAGCAGTACTTC. This sequence encodes CSAIKGVEQYF.

The table lists this clonotype with many counts. CDR3: CASSQGSITGELFF. The DNA for the CDR3 is TGTGCCAGCAGCCAAGGGAGTATCACCGGGGAGCTGTTTTTT. The chain is built from TRBV3-1 and TRBJ2-2; no clear D. Per germline, CDR1 LGHDT and CDR2 YNNKEL (reference sequence). The CDR3 runs to 14 residues. Trimming stripped 1 base from V and 4 bases from J, with 7 bases between. The whole variable domain, filled in from reference TRBV3-1 and TRBJ2-2, reads DTAVSQTPKYLVTQMGNDKSIKCEQNLGHDTMYWYKQDSKKFLKIMFSYNNKELIINETVPNRFSPKSPDKAHLNLHINSLELGDSAVYFCASSQGSITGELFFGEGSRLTVL.

This clonotype was counted only a few times. The CDR3 DNA sequence: TGTGCCAGCAGCCAAATCGGGACCCCCGGAGGAGGCTACACCTTC. Translating gives CASSQIGTPGGGYTF. The chain links TRBV14 to TRBJ1-2; D might be TRBD1 (5 bases). The CDR3 consists of 15 residues. V dropped 2 bases and J dropped 8 bases, with 18 bases sitting between them. CDR1 and CDR2 (germline): SGHDN, FVKESK.

This clonotype was observed a handful of times. The V and J genes are TRBV14 and TRBJ1-1; D remains ambiguous. Germline V gene data show CDR1 as SGHDN and CDR2 as FVKESK. CDR3 length equals 14 residues. Trimming stripped 2 bases from V and 0 bases from J, with 7 bases between. This chain's CDR3 is CASSQLGMNTEAFF. DNA for the CDR3: TGTGCCAGCAGCCAACTGGGGATGAACACTGAAGCTTTCTTT.

This clonotype was picked up many times. The rearrangement uses TRBV28 and TRBJ1-2, with D maybe TRBD1 (5 bases). The CDR3 has 13 residues. CDR1 is MDHEN and CDR2 is SYDVKM in the germline V gene. Trimming shortened V by 3 bases and J by 6 bases, and 11 bases separated the two germline ends. CDR3 sequence reads: CASSFWQGHGYTF. The CDR3 DNA reads TGTGCCAGCAGTTTTTGGCAGGGTCATGGCTACACCTTC.

This clonotype was picked up many times. This chain connects TRBV6-1 to TRBJ1-5; tentatively, D is TRBD1 (5 bases). Germline V lookup: CDR1 MNHNS, CDR2 SASEGT. This CDR3 has 16 residues. V lost 5 bases and J 4 bases, leaving 18 bases between the germline ends. CDR3 coding DNA: TGTGCCAGCAGTAGGGTGGGACTCCCTTCAAATCAGCCCCAGCATTTT. Amino acid sequence: CASSRVGLPSNQPQHF.

The CDR3 DNA sequence: TGTGCCAGCAGCTTATCAGGGGGCCGACACACAGATACGCAGTATTTT. Translated, it gives CASSLSGGRHTDTQYF. The chain combines TRBV7-9 with TRBJ2-3; TRBD1 matches at 8 bases. V was clipped by 2 bases and J by 2 bases; unmatched bases: 6. Per the germline V gene, CDR1 is SEHNR and CDR2 is FQNEAQ (reference sequence). The CDR3 is 16 residues long.

The rearrangement links TRBV20-1 to TRBJ2-7; 11 bases match TRBD2. Looked up from germline, CDR1 is DFQATT and CDR2 is SNEGSKA (reference sequence). This CDR3 is built from 15 residues. The V segment lost 5 bases and the J segment 5 bases; nucleotides outside the gene matches: 11. CDR3 coding DNA: TGCAGTGCTCTAATACTAGCGGGAGAGGTCCACGAGCAGTACTTC. Protein product: CSALILAGEVHEQYF.

This clonotype has a single count. This sequence joins TRBV12-3 or TRBV12-4 and TRBJ2-1; possible D gene TRBD1, 6 bases. The CDR3 runs 14 residues. Trimming removed 3 bases at V and 4 bases at J, with 10 bases between. The DNA for the CDR3 is TGTGCCAGCAGTTTCAGGCAGGGGTACAATGAGCAGTTCTTC. Amino acids: CASSFRQGYNEQFF.

V usage is TRBV28 and J usage is TRBJ2-1; TRBD1 matches at 7 bases. Germline trimming cut 5 bases from V and 7 bases from J; bases unmatched to any gene: 5. Germline V gene data show CDR1 as MDHEN and CDR2 as SYDVKM. The CDR3 sequence is 13 residues long. CDR3: CASSQQGSNEQFF. In DNA, the CDR3 is TGTGCCAGCAGTCAACAGGGGTCTAATGAGCAGTTCTTC.

The sample holds a few counts of this clonotype. This sequence may be a read error, since a much larger clone differs from it by one base. The rearrangement joins TRBV7-2 to TRBJ2-7; D is perhaps TRBD1 (6 bases). V lost 5 bases and J lost 0, with 11 bases in between. The CDR3 is 14 amino acids. Germline CDR1 is SGHTA and CDR2 is FQGNSA. CDR3 in DNA: TGTACCAGCAGCCCGATGGACAGCTCCTACGAGCAGTACTTC. This codes for CTSSPMDSSYEQYF. The variable domain in full, completed from reference TRBV7-2 and TRBJ2-7, reads GAGVSQSPSNKVTEKGKDVELRCDPISGHTALYWYRQSLGQGLEFLIYFQGNSAPDKSGLPSDRFSAERTGGSVSTLTIQRTQQEDSAVYLCTSSPMDSSYEQYFGPGTRLTVT.

With respect to this clonotype: This likely came from a read error, as a far larger clone is one base away. V gene TRBV27 combines with J gene TRBJ2-5; D remains unclear. This CDR3 has 19 amino acids. Germline CDR1 MNHEY, CDR2 SMNVEV (reference sequence). Trimming took 5 bases from V and 4 from J, leaving 29 bases between them. Here the CDR3 reads CASSPGPYSPILYRETQYF. The CDR3 DNA sequence: TGTGCCAGCAGTCCAGGACCGTACAGCCCGATCTTGTACCGAGAGACCCAGTACTTC.

The gene calls are TRBV9 and TRBJ2-5, with 7 bases identical to TRBD2. Trimming took 3 bases from V and 7 from J; bases not matched to a gene: 9. The CDR3 has 14 residues. Germline CDR1 reads SGDLS; CDR2 reads YYNGEE. The CDR3 coding sequence is TGTGCCAGCAGCGCGACGGCGGGAGTTTGGACCCAGTACTTC. Protein sequence: CASSATAGVWTQYF.

This clonotype has at least ten counts. The rearrangement joins TRBV20-1 to TRBJ2-7; D is unresolved. This CDR3 region has 14 residues. V dropped 4 bases and J dropped 6 bases, with 19 bases sitting between them. Germline V lookup: CDR1 DFQATT, CDR2 SNEGSKA (reference sequence). CDR3 amino acids: CSAMSVSHTLEQYF. Written as DNA, the CDR3 is TGCAGTGCTATGTCCGTCTCCCATACCCTCGAGCAGTACTTC.

The chain combines TRBV5-6 with TRBJ1-5; D ambiguous. Germline-derived CDR1 and CDR2 are SGHDT and YYEEEE. V was trimmed by 8 bases and J by 4 bases, leaving 13 bases between them. The CDR3 is 13 residues long. CDR3 DNA sequence: TGTGCCAGGACCAAAGTGGGTAATCAGCCCCAGCATTTT. Encoded protein: CARTKVGNQPQHF.

The table lists this clonotype with many counts. J is TRBJ2-2 and V is TRBV28; 9 bases line up with TRBD2. The CDR3 consists of 14 residues. Germline V CDR1 and CDR2: MDHEN, SYDVKM. The V gene end was trimmed by 8 bases and the J gene end by 7 bases; junction bases not matched to a gene: 8. The CDR3 loop reads CASFAGGPNGELFF. The CDR3 DNA reads TGTGCCAGCTTTGCGGGAGGGCCGAACGGGGAGCTGTTTTTT.

The chain combines TRBV6-1 with TRBJ2-7; D might be TRBD2 (6 bases). Germline loops: CDR1 MNHNS, CDR2 SASEGT. The V end lost 8 bases, the J end lost 5 bases, and 10 bases lay between the germline ends. CDR3 length equals 11 residues. The CDR3 DNA is TGTGCCAGCCTGCGGGGTGACGAGCAGTACTTC. This encodes CASLRGDEQYF.

The rearrangement uses TRBV6-1 and TRBJ2-5, with D possibly matching TRBD1 (5 bases). Trimming pared 8 bases from V and 7 bases from J, leaving 11 bases between. Germline-derived CDR1 and CDR2 are MNHNS and SASEGT. The CDR3 extends over 11 amino acids. This CDR3 reads CASGRGSTQYF. The CDR3 coding sequence is TGTGCCAGCGGAAGGGGATCGACCCAGTACTTC.

This chain uses TRBV28 with TRBJ2-1; TRBD1 matches at 8 bases. Germline assignment: CDR1 MDHEN and CDR2 SYDVKM. The V gene end was trimmed by 6 bases and the J gene end by 5 bases; junction bases not matched to a gene: 18. This CDR3 has 18 amino acids. The CDR3 loop is CASRNQQGVTLSHNEQFF. For the CDR3, the DNA is TGTGCCAGCAGGAACCAACAGGGGGTAACCTTATCACACAATGAGCAGTTCTTC.

The sample holds many counts of this clonotype. This chain connects TRBV7-8 to TRBJ2-7; D call uncertain. Trimming left V 4 bases short and J 3 bases short, with 7 bases between. The CDR3 contains 12 residues. The germline gives CDR1 SGHVS, CDR2 FQNEAQ. As DNA, the CDR3 is TGTGCCAGCAGCTACATTAGCTACGAGCAGTACTTC. This sequence encodes CASSYISYEQYF.

This clonotype was found a few times. CDR3: CASSLAGDRQIQMNTEAFF. The CDR3 nucleotides are TGTGCCAGCAGCTTAGCGGGGGACCGACAGATTCAAATGAACACTGAAGCTTTCTTT. V is TRBV7-2 and J is TRBJ1-1; a weak D match, TRBD1 (5 bases). Germline CDR1 and CDR2: SGHTA and FQGNSA. The CDR3 totals 19 residues. Deletions cut 0 bases from V and 0 bases from J, with 20 bases between.

This clonotype was observed a few times. This chain uses TRBV7-9 with TRBJ1-1; 9 bases align to TRBD1. In germline, CDR1 is SEHNR, CDR2 FQNEAQ (reference sequence). V was clipped by 5 bases and J by 2 bases; unmatched bases: 15. This CDR3 contains 18 residues. CDR3 residues: CASSRTRDRAGENTEAFF. The CDR3 DNA is TGTGCCAGCAGCAGGACCCGGGACAGGGCGGGGGAAAACACTGAAGCTTTCTTT.

V is TRBV7-9 and J is TRBJ1-4; possibly TRBD1 for D (6 bases). V was trimmed by 4 bases and J by 8 bases, leaving 17 bases between them. This CDR3 spans 15 amino acids. Germline-derived CDR1 and CDR2 are SEHNR and FQNEAQ (reference sequence). The CDR3 reads CASSSIGGAEEKLFF. CDR3 nucleotide sequence: TGTGCCAGCAGCTCCATAGGGGGGGCAGAGGAAAAACTGTTTTTT.

This clonotype showed up many times. This chain links TRBV13 with TRBJ2-5; TRBD2 matches 14 bases. This CDR3 region has 18 residues. J lost 2 bases, V lost 5 bases, and 10 bases had no gene match. Germline V gene data show CDR1 as PRHDT and CDR2 as FYEKMQ (reference sequence). This CDR3 reads CASSPPWTSGRLQETQYF. The DNA for the CDR3 is TGTGCCAGCAGCCCACCCTGGACTAGCGGGAGGCTTCAAGAGACCCAGTACTTC.

The sample holds many counts of this clonotype. The chain carries TRBV7-8 and TRBJ1-1; the match to TRBD1 covers 10 bases. CDR1 is SGHVS, CDR2 FQNEAQ, per germline. V shed 5 bases and J 5 bases; nucleotides not matched to a gene: 5. This CDR3 is 14 amino acids long. The CDR3 sequence is CASSIGQGETEAFF. CDR3 in DNA: TGTGCCAGCAGCATAGGACAGGGGGAAACTGAAGCTTTCTTT.

V usage is TRBV5-1 and J usage is TRBJ1-1; 8 nucleotides line up with TRBD1. Trimming cost V 5 bases and J 5 bases; bases outside gene matches: 11. The V gene's germline CDR1 is SGHRS and CDR2 YFSETQ. CDR3 length equals 15 residues. CDR3 protein: CASSDRTGMGTEAFF. CDR3 sequence (DNA): TGCGCCAGCAGTGATCGGACAGGGATGGGAACTGAAGCTTTCTTT.

The V call is TRBV7-2, the J call TRBJ2-4; no definite D call. This CDR3 spans 13 amino acids. V was shortened by 4 bases and J by 3 bases, with 7 bases between the two germline ends. CDR1 is SGHTA and CDR2 is FQGNSA in the germline V gene. This chain's CDR3 is CASSSLFKNIQYF. For the CDR3, the DNA is TGTGCCAGCAGCTCCCTTTTCAAAAACATTCAGTACTTC.